This is a list of T cell receptor beta chains from one sample in a study of Ad26.COV2.S vaccination and SARS-CoV-2 variants. Clones were read by immunoSEQ multiplex PCR, and TCRdb kept only the in-frame ones, dropping some. The sample includes approximately 340,000 clones, 70% to 90% of them seen just once. Specimen: peripheral blood, collected in a trial of Ad26.COV2.S vaccine versus placebo. These TCRs come from a person aged 18-65 years who received the Ad26.COV2.S COVID-19 vaccine or a placebo. Both conserved end residues are trimmed from each CDR3. Not every row has a clone size; where given, it reads once, few, many or a size class.

few	13	TRBJ1-2	TRBV5-4	ASSLSRTGERGYT
NA	11	TRBJ1-5	TRBV27	ASSFQSNQPQH
NA	12	TRBJ1-1	TRBV7-9	ASSWFTGDTEAF
NA	14	TRBJ2-7	TRBV6-2/TRBV6-3	ASSSSRWGFVNEQY
many	11	TRBJ1-1	TRBV6-5	ASSPTENTEAF
NA	10	TRBJ2-1	TRBV6-5	ASSRNYNEQF
NA	11	TRBJ2-7	TRBV10-3	AISEGYSYEQY
NA	14	TRBJ1-2	TRBV13	ASSLGRTAIVYGYT
NA	12	TRBJ1-2	TRBV7-8	ASRRDRTNYGYT
once	14	TRBJ1-2	TRBV4-3	ASSPSPAGARYGYT
NA	15	TRBJ1-3	TRBV7-9	ASSKHVGMSSGNTIY
NA	13	TRBJ1-2	TRBV10-3	AISEGTGVLYGYT
NA	15	TRBJ2-2	TRBV18	ASSPRVLAENTGELF
NA	13	TRBJ2-5	TRBV5-5	ASSFIAGEGETQY